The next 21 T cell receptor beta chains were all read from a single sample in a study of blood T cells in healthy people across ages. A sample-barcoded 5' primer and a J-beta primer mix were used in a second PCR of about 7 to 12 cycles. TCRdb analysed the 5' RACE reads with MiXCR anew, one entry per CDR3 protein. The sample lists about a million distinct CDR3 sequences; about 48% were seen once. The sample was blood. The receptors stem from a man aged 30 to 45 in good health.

The CDR3 coding sequence is TGCAGCGTGGGGCCAGGGGTCGCCTACGAGCAGTACTTC. It codes for CSVGPGVAYEQYF. V gene TRBV29-1 combines with J gene TRBJ2-7; D perhaps matches TRBD1 (6 bases). The CDR3 covers 13 residues. Germline CDR1 SQVTM, CDR2 ANQGSEA. Between the trimmed V and J ends, which lost 6 bases and 2 bases, there was a span of 14 bases.

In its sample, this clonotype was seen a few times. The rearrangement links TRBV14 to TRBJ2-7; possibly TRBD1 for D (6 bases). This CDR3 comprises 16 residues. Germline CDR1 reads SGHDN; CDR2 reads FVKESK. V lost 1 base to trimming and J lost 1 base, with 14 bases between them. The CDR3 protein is CASSQVIGGMSYEQYF. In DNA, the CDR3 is TGTGCCAGCAGCCAAGTGATAGGGGGAATGTCCTACGAGCAGTACTTC. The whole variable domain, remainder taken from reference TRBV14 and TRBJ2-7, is EAGVTQFPSHSVIEKGQTVTLRCDPISGHDNLYWYRRVMGKEIKFLLHFVKESKQDESGMPNNRFLAERTGGTYSTLKVQPAELEDSGVYFCASSQVIGGMSYEQYFGPGTRLTVT.

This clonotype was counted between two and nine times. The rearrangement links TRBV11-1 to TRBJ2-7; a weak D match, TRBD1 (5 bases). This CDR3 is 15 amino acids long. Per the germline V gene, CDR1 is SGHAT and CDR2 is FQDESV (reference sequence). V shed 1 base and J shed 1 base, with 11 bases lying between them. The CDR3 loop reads CASSLGYQGSYEQYF. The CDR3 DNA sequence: TGTGCCAGCAGCTTAGGATACCAGGGATCCTACGAGCAGTACTTC.

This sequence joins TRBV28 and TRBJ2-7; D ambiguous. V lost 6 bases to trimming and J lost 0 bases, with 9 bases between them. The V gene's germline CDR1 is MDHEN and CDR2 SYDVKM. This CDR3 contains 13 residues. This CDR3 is CASREGFSYEQYF. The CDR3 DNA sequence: TGTGCCAGCAGGGAAGGGTTCTCCTACGAGCAGTACTTC.

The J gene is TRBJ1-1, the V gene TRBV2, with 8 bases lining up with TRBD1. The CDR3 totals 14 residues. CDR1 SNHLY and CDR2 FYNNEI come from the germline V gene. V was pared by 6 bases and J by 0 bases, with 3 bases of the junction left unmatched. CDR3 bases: TGTGCCAGCAGGTCAGGGGGCCTGAACACTGAAGCTTTCTTT. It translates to CASRSGGLNTEAFF. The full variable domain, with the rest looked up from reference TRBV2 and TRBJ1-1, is EPEVTQTPSHQVTQMGQEVILRCVPISNHLYFYWYRQILGQKVEFLVSFYNNEISEKSEIFDDQFSVERPDGSNFTLKIRSTKLEDSAMYFCASRSGGLNTEAFFGQGTRLTVV.

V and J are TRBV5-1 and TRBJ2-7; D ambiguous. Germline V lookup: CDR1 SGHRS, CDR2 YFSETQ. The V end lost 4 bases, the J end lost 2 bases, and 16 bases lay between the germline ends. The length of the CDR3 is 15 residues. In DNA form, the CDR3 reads TGCGCCAGCAGCCCCGGAGACTGGGCCGCCTACGAGCAGTACTTC. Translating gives CASSPGDWAAYEQYF.

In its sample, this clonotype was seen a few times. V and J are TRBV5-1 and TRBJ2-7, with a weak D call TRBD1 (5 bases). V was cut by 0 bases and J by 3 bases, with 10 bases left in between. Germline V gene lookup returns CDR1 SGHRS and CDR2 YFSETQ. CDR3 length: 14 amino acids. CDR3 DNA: TGCGCCAGCAGCTTGGACCCAGGGAACTACGAGCAGTACTTC. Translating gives CASSLDPGNYEQYF.

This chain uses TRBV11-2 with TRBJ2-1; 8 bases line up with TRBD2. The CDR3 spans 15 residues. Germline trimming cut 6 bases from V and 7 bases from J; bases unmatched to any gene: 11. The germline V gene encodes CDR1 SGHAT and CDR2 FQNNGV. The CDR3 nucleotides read TGTGCCAGCAGTCCAGCGGGGGTGGTAAGAAATGAGCAGTTCTTC. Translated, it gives CASSPAGVVRNEQFF.

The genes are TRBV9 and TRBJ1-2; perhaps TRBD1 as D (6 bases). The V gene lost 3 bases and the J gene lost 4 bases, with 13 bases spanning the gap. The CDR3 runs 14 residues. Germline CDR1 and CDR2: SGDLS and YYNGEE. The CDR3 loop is CASSEGTGFYGYTF. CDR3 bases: TGTGCCAGCAGCGAAGGAACAGGGTTCTATGGCTACACCTTC. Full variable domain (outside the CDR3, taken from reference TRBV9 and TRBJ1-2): DSGVTQTPKHLITATGQRVTLRCSPRSGDLSVYWYQQSLDQGLQFLIQYYNGEERAKGNILERFSAQQFPDLHSELNLSSLELGDSALYFCASSEGTGFYGYTFGSGTRLTVV.

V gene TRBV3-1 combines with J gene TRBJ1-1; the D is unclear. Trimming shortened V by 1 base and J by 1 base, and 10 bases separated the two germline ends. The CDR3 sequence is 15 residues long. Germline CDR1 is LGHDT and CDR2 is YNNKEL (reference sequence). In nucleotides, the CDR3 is TGTGCCAGCAGCCAAGTACTAGCCAGGAACACTGAAGCTTTCTTT. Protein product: CASSQVLARNTEAFF.

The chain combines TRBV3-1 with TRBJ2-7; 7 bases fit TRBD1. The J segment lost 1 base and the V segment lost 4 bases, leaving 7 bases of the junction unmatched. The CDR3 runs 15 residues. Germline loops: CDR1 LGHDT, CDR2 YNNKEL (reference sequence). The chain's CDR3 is CASSRDDRDSYEQYF. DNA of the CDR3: TGTGCCAGCAGCCGGGATGACAGGGATTCCTACGAGCAGTACTTC.

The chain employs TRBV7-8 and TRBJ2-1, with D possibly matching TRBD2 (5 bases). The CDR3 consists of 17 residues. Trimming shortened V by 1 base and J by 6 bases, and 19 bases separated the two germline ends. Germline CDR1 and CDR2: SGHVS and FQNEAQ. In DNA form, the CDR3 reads TGTGCCAGCAGCTTAGTAGGAGGTTTAGGGTTGTGCAATGAGCAGTTCTTC. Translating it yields CASSLVGGLGLCNEQFF.

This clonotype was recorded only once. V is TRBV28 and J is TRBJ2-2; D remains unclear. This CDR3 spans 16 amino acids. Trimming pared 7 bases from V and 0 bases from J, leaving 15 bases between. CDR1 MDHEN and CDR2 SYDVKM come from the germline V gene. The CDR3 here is CASTTKDPTNTGELFF. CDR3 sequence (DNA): TGTGCCAGCACCACAAAGGACCCAACGAACACCGGGGAGCTGTTTTTT.

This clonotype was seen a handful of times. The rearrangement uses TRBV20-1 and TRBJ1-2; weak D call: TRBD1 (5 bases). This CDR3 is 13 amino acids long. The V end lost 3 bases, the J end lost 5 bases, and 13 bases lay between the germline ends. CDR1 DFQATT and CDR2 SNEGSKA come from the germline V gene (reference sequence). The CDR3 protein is CSASLAGEYGYTF. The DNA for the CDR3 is TGCAGTGCTAGTCTTGCGGGGGAATATGGCTACACCTTC.

As DNA, the CDR3 is TGTGCCACCAGTGATTTAGAGGGAAGCTTCTCACAAGAGACCCAGTACTTC. This encodes CATSDLEGSFSQETQYF. The rearrangement links TRBV24-1 to TRBJ2-5, with D tentatively TRBD2 (5 bases). This CDR3 region has 17 residues. Germline V gives CDR1 KGHDR, CDR2 SFDVKD. Trimming stripped 1 base from V and 2 bases from J, with 16 bases between.

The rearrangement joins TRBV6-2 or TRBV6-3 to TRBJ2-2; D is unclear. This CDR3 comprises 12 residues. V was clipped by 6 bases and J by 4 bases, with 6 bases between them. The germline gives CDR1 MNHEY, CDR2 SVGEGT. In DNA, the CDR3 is TGTGCCAGCAGGTTGGCCACCGGGGAGCTGTTTTTT. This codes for CASRLATGELFF.

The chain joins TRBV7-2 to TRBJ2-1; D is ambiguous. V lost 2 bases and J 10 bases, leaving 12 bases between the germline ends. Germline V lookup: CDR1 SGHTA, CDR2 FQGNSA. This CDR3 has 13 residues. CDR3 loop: CASSLRTAKEQFF. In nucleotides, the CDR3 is TGTGCCAGCAGCTTACGAACAGCGAAGGAGCAGTTCTTC. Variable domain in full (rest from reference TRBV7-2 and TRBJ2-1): GAGVSQSPSNKVTEKGKDVELRCDPISGHTALYWYRQSLGQGLEFLIYFQGNSAPDKSGLPSDRFSAERTGGSVSTLTIQRTQQEDSAVYLCASSLRTAKEQFFGPGTRLTVL.

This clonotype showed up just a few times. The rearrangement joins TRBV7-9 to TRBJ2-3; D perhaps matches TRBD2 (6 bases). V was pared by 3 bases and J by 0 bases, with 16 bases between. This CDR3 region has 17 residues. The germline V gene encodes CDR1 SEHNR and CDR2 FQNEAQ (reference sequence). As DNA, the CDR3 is TGTGCCAGCAGCTTTTCACGGGGGAATCCTAGCACAGATACGCAGTATTTT. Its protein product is CASSFSRGNPSTDTQYF.

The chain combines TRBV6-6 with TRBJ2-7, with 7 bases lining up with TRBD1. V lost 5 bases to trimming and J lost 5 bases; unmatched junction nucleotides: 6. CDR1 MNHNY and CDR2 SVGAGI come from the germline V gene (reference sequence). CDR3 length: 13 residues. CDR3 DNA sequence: TGTGCCAGCAGTCCGACAGGGTCGCACGAGCAGTACTTC. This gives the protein CASSPTGSHEQYF.

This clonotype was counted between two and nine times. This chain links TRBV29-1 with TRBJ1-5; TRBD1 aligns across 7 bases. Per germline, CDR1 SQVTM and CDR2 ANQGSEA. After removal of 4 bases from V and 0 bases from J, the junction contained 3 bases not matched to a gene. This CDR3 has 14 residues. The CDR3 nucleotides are TGCAGCGTTGCGGACAGGAATAGCAATCAGCCCCAGCATTTT. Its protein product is CSVADRNSNQPQHF.

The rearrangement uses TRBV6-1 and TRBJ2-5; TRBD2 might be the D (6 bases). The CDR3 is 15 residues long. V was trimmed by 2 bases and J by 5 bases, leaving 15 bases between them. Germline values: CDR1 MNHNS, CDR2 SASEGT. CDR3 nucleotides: TGTGCCAGCAGTGAAAATATACTAGCTCGGGAGACCCAGTACTTC. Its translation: CASSENILARETQYF.